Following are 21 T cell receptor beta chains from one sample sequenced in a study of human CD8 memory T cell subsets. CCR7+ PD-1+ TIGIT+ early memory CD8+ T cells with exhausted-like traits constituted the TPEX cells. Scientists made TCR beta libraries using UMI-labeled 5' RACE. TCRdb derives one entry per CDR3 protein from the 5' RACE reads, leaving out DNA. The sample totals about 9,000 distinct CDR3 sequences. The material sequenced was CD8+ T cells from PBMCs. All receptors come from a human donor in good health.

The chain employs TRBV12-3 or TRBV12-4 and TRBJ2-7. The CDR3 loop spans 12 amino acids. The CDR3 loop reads CASSFSGYEQYF.

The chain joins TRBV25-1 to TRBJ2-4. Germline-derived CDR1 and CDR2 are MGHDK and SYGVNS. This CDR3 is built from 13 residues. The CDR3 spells CASSELAKNIQYF.

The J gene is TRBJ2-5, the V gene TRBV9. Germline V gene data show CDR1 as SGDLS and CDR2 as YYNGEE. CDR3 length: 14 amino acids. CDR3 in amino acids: CASSVGGSQETQYF.

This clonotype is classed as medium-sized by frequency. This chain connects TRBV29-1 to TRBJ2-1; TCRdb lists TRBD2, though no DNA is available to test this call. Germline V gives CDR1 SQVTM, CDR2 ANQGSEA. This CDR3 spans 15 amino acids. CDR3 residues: CSVDGLSEFYNEQFF.

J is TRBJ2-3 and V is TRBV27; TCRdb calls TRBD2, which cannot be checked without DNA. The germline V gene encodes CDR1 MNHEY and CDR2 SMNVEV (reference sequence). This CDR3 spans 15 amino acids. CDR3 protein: CASSPGTYSTDTQYF.

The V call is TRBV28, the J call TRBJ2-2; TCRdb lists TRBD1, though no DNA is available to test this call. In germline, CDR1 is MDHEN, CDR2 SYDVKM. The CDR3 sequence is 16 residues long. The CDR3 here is CASSGRDRGTIGELFF.

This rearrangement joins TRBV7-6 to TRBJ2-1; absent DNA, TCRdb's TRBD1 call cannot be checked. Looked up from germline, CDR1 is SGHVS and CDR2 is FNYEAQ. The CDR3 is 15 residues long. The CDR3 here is CASSLVRPPIAEQFF.

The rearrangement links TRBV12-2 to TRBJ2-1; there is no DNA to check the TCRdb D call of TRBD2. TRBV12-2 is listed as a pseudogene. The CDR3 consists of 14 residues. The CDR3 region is CASRFGLAGNEQFF.

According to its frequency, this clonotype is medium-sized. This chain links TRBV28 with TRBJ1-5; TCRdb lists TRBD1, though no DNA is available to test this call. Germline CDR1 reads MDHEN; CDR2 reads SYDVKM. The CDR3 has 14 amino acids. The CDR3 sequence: CASSIGAGGQPQHF.

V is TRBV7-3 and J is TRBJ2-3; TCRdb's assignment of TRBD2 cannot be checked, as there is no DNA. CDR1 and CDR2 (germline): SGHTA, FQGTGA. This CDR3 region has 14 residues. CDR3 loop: CASSFTSATDTQYF.

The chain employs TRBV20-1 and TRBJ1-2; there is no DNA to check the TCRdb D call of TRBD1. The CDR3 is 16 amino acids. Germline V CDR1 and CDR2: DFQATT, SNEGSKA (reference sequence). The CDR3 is CSARDLDRDINYGYTF.

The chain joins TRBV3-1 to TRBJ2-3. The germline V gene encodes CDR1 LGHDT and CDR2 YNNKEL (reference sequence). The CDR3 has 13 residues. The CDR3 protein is CASSQFGRDSQYF.

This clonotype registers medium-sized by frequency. CDR3 sequence reads: CASSSTAEAFF. This sequence joins TRBV11-2 and TRBJ1-1. Germline-derived CDR1 and CDR2 are SGHAT and FQNNGV. The CDR3 contains 11 residues.

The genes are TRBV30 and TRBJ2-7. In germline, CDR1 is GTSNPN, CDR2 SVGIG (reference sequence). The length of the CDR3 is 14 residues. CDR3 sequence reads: CAWSVLVEGYEQYF.

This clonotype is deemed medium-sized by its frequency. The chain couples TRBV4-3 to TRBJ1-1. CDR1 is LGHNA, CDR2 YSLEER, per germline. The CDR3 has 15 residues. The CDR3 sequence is CASSQDRSLNTEAFF.

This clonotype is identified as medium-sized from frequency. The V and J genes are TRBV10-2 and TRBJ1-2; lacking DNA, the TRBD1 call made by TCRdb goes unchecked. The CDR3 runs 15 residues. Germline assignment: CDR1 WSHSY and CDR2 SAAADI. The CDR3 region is CASRGITGKNYGYTF.

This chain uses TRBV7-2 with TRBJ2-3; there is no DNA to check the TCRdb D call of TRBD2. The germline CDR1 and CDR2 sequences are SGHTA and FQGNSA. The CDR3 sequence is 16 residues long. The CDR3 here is CASSLTLAVNTDTQYF.

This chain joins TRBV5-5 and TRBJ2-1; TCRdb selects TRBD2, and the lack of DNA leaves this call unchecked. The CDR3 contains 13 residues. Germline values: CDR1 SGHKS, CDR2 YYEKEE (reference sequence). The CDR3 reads CASSSGGGNEQFF.

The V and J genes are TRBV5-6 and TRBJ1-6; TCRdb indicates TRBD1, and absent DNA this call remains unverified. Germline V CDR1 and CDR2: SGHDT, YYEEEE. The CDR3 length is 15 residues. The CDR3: CASSHKDSRRTPLHF. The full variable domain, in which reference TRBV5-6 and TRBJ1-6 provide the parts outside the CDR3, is DAGVTQSPTHLIKTRGQQVTLRCSPKSGHDTVSWYQQALGQGPQFIFQYYEEEERQRGNFPDRFSGHQFPNYSSELNVNALLLGDSALYLCASSHKDSRRTPLHFGNGTRLTVT.

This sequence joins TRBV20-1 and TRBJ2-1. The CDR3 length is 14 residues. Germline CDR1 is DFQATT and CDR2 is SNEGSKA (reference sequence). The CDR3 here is CSARQQDYYNEQFF.

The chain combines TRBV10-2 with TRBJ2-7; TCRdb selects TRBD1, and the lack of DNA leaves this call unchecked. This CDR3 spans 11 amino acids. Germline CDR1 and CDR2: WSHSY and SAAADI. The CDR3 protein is CASHRGYEQYF.